This T cell receptor (beta chain) comes out of a study of spatial heterogeneity in lung cancer. For the study at large: A module score for T cells, taken from matched bulk RNA-seq, correlated strongly with TCR transcript counts in tumor regions.

Within the sample, this clonotype is medium-sized (0.01 to 0.1%). Its antigen is undetermined. Findings of the study overall: One measure, the expanded intratumoral alpha and beta TCR count, tracked tumor mutation counts. Ubiquitous expanded TCR counts tracked ubiquitous nonsynonymous mutations, and regional counts tracked regional ones.

TCRdb re-analysed the 5' RACE reads in MiXCR, keeping a single row per CDR3 protein. The sample includes more than 3,500 distinct CDR3 sequences, over 4.5% of them seen just once. The time point here: sample taken at primary tumor resection. Frozen PBMC, nontumor lung or tumor provided whole RNA, which was sequenced unsorted. The CDR3 runs 15 residues. Losses at the gene ends were 4 bases for V and 8 bases for J; bases not matched to a gene: 10. Germline CDR1 is SGHTA and CDR2 is FQGNSA. This rearrangement joins TRBV7-2 to TRBJ2-1, with TRBD1 identical over 8 bases. Sequencing was performed on lung tumor tissue, taken at surgery. This TCR was recovered from a female donor with early-stage non-small cell lung cancer. The CDR3 sequence: CASSSQGAHNHEQFF. CDR3 DNA: TGTGCCAGCAGCTCTCAGGGGGCGCACAACCATGAGCAGTTCTTC.